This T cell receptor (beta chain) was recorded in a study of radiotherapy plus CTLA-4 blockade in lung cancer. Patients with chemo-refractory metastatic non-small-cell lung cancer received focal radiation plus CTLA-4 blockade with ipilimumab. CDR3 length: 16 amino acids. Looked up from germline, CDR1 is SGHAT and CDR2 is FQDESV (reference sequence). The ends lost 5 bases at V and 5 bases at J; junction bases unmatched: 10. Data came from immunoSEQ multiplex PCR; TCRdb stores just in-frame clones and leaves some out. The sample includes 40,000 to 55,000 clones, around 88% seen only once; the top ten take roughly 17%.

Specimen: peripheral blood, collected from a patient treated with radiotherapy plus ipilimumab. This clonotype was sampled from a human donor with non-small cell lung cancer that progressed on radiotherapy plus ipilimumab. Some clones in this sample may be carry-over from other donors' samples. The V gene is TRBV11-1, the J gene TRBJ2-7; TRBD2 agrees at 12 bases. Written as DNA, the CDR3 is TGTGCCAGCAGCCCCCGGACTAGCGGGATAACCCACGAGCAGTACTTC. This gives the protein CASSPRTSGITHEQYF.